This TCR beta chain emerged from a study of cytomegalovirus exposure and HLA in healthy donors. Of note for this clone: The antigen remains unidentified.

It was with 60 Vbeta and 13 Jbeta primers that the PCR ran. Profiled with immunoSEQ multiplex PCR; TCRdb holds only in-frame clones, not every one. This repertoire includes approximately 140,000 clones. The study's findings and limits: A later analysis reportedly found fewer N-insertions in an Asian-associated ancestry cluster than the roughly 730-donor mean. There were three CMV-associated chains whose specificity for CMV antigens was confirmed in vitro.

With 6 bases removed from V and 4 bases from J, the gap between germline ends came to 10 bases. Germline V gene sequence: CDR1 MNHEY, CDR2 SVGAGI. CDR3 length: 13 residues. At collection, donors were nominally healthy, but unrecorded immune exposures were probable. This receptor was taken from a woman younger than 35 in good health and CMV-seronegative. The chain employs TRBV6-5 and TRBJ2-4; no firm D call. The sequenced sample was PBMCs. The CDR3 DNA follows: TGTGCCAGCAGATCCCTGCAGAAAAACATTCAGTACTTC. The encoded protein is CASRSLQKNIQYF.